Each of the 2 T cell receptor beta chains below was sequenced from the same sample in a study of CD8+CD57+ T cells in acquired aplastic anemia (dated by TCRdb to 2016 to 2018). TCRdb records Illumina HiSeq 2000 as the sequencer. TCR beta VDJ combination and CDR3 sequence profiling used genomic DNA as the template. The public sequencing data were trimmed at Q25 with fastp and processed into clonotypes with MiXCR by TCRdb, which kept only in-frame beta chains. Entries are consolidated by CDR3 protein sequence, retaining the most common genes and DNA. For this sample there are 150,000 or so distinct CDR3 sequences; about 52% appear just once. The ten most abundant clones make up 10% to 15% of the sample. Expansion of CD8+CD57+ cells had been shown by flow cytometry in the patients chosen for sequencing. Sequencing was carried out using sorted CD4+, CD8+, or CD8+CD57+ T cells (not recorded which) from PBMCs. Every receptor here comes from a human donor with aplastic anemia.

This clonotype was seen a handful of times. V and J are TRBV11-2 and TRBJ2-1, with 8 bases matching TRBD1. CDR3 length: 14 residues. V gave up 1 base and J gave up 9 bases; unmatched junction bases: 5. CDR1 is SGHAT and CDR2 is FQNNGV in the germline V gene. CDR3 protein: CASSLGTGMVEQFF. The CDR3 DNA reads as TGTGCCAGCAGCTTAGGGACAGGGATGGTTGAGCAGTTCTTC.

This clonotype was observed at least ten times. The J gene is TRBJ1-1, the V gene TRBV12-3 or TRBV12-4; unclear D gene. Trimming took 8 bases from V and 2 from J, leaving 6 bases between them. This CDR3 is 11 amino acids long. CDR3 DNA sequence: TGTGCCAGCGTGGGAAACACTGAAGCTTTCTTT. It specifies CASVGNTEAFF.